This TCR beta chain emerged from a study of cytomegalovirus exposure and HLA in healthy donors. Germline V gene data show CDR1 as MNHNY and CDR2 as SVGAGI (reference sequence). CDR3 length equals 15 residues. The ends were cut back, 0 bases at V and 3 bases at J, with 9 bases in the middle. This PCR relied on a set of 60 Vbeta primers and 13 Jbeta primers. TCRdb keeps only in-frame clones here, not all; method: immunoSEQ multiplex PCR. The table includes under 100,000 clones, roughly 61% detected once. The receptor was derived from a middle-aged woman in good health and CMV-seropositive. The V and J genes are TRBV6-6 and TRBJ2-1, with D possibly matching TRBD1 (5 bases). The specimen was PBMCs. The CDR3 sequence is CASSYSRQNYNEQFF. The DNA for the CDR3 is TGTGCCAGCAGTTACTCGAGACAGAACTACAATGAGCAGTTCTTC.